Listed below are T cell receptor beta chains from one sample, sequenced in a study of blood T cell repertoires in COVID-19. Method: immunoSEQ multiplex PCR; TCRdb's copy keeps in-frame clones and lacks some. The sample yields about 210,000 clones, under 90% seen once. Sequenced: peripheral blood. These receptors were collected from a man aged 55 to 69 with acute or convalescent COVID-19. Both conserved end residues are part of each CDR3. The order of the fields is J gene, clone size, CDR3 length, V gene, D gene, CDR3 protein, CDR3 DNA. The D gene is left open where the match is weak. Expanded clones get a size class; other rows say once, few or many, or leave the size out.

TRBJ1-2 | few | 11 | TRBV12-3/TRBV12-4 | . | CASSEGALPTF | TGTGCCAGCAGTGAGGGAGCCCTACCCACCTTC
TRBJ2-1 | . | 15 | TRBV6-5 | TRBD2 | CASDPDGTSGTQQFF | TGTGCCAGCGACCCCGACGGGACTAGCGGGACCCAGCAGTTCTTC
TRBJ1-1 | . | 14 | TRBV27 | TRBD1 | CASSPAPGQFMAFF | TGTGCCAGCAGTCCAGCTCCGGGACAGTTTATGGCTTTCTTT
TRBJ1-1 | . | 15 | TRBV4-3 | . | CASSQVGGVNTEAFF | TGCGCCAGCAGCCAAGTCGGGGGGGTAAACACTGAAGCTTTCTTT
TRBJ2-2 | . | 15 | TRBV13 | TRBD1 | CASSRVTGGPGELFF | TGTGCCAGCAGTAGGGTAACAGGGGGTCCCGGGGAGCTGTTTTTT
TRBJ2-3 | . | 18 | TRBV4-1 | TRBD2 | CASSQAYSSGRAADTQYF | TGCGCCAGCAGCCAAGCCTATTCTAGCGGGAGGGCCGCAGATACGCAGTATTTT
TRBJ1-1 | . | 12 | TRBV29-1 | . | CSVVDPGTEAFF | TGCAGCGTTGTGGATCCCGGGACAGAAGCTTTCTTT
TRBJ1-4 | . | 15 | TRBV4-2 | TRBD1 | CASSPGTVSDEKLFF | TGTGCCAGCAGCCCGGGGACAGTTTCAGATGAAAAACTGTTTTTT
TRBJ2-1 | . | 11 | TRBV28 | . | CASSNRGEQFF | TGTGCCAGCAGTAACCGGGGGGAGCAGTTCTTC
TRBJ1-5 | many | 14 | TRBV19 | TRBD1 | CASSAQGAHQPQHF | TGTGCCAGTAGTGCTCAGGGGGCCCATCAGCCCCAGCATTTT
TRBJ1-4 | . | 15 | TRBV28 | TRBD1 | CASGPQGARGEKLFF | TGTGCCAGCGGGCCCCAGGGGGCCCGGGGGGAAAAACTGTTTTTT
TRBJ1-4 | . | 13 | TRBV6-1 | . | CASTGGTAEKLFF | TGTGCCAGCACAGGTGGAACAGCTGAAAAACTGTTTTTT
TRBJ1-1 | . | 14 | TRBV7-8 | . | CASSSRELGAEAFF | TGTGCCAGCAGCTCCCGGGAGTTGGGCGCTGAAGCTTTCTTT
TRBJ2-2 | . | 17 | TRBV10-3 | TRBD1 | CAISGKMTGAVTGELFF | TGTGCCATCAGTGGGAAGATGACAGGGGCGGTCACCGGGGAGCTGTTTTTT
TRBJ2-5 | . | 14 | TRBV5-1 | . | CASSLPGFQETQYF | TGCGCCAGCAGCTTGCCGGGTTTCCAAGAGACCCAGTACTTC
TRBJ2-1 | . | 15 | TRBV7-3 | TRBD1 | CASSLMGQGLNEQFF | TGTGCCAGCAGCTTAATGGGACAGGGACTTAATGAGCAGTTCTTC
TRBJ2-5 | few | 14 | TRBV18 | TRBD2 | CASSPRGGIETQYF | TGTGCCAGCTCACCACGCGGGGGGATAGAGACCCAGTACTTC
TRBJ2-1 | . | 15 | TRBV7-2 | TRBD1 | CASSLAGQTYNEQFF | TGTGCCAGCAGCTTAGCGGGACAGACCTACAATGAGCAGTTCTTC
TRBJ1-4 | . | 14 | TRBV6-5 | . | CASTKGGFPEKLFF | TGTGCCAGCACCAAGGGGGGGTTTCCGGAAAAACTGTTTTTT
TRBJ1-3 | . | 15 | TRBV2 | . | CASSARAGSGNTIYF | TGTGCCAGCAGTGCCAGGGCAGGCTCTGGAAACACCATATATTTT
TRBJ2-3 | . | 16 | TRBV2 | . | CASRSQTSSKTDTQYF | TGTGCCAGCAGATCCCAGACTAGTTCGAAGACAGATACGCAGTATTTT
TRBJ1-3 | . | 17 | TRBV20-1 | TRBD1 | CSASPHLQGTRGNTIYF | TGCAGTGCTAGTCCCCACTTACAGGGGACTCGGGGAAACACCATATATTTT
TRBJ1-5 | . | 16 | TRBV5-1 | . | CASSLGQTNGNQPQHF | TGCGCCAGCAGCTTGGGGCAGACAAATGGCAATCAGCCCCAGCATTTT
TRBJ1-2 | . | 13 | TRBV6-5 | TRBD1 | CASSRDRGIGYTF | TGTGCCAGCAGTCGGGACAGGGGGATCGGCTACACCTTC
TRBJ2-1 | . | 13 | TRBV19 | TRBD2 | CASSIGLAQGGFF | TGTGCCAGTAGTATCGGACTAGCCCAGGGCGGGTTCTTC
TRBJ2-5 | . | 14 | TRBV19 | . | CASSIWQGGETQYF | TGTGCCAGTAGTATCTGGCAGGGTGGAGAGACCCAGTACTTC
TRBJ2-5 | . | 16 | TRBV5-4 | . | CASSSQTGEGEETQYF | TGTGCCAGCAGCTCACAGACAGGGGAGGGCGAAGAGACCCAGTACTTC
TRBJ2-7 | . | 15 | TRBV13 | . | CASSLEGDNSYEQYF | TGTGCCAGCAGCTTAGAGGGGGACAACTCCTACGAGCAGTACTTC
TRBJ1-2 | once | 14 | TRBV19 | . | CASSIGRGEYGYTF | TGTGCCAGTAGTATAGGTCGGGGAGAATACGGCTACACCTTC
TRBJ1-1 | . | 10 | TRBV30 | . | CAWDSIEAFF | TGTGCCTGGGATTCTATTGAAGCTTTCTTT
TRBJ2-1 | once | 17 | TRBV19 | TRBD2 | CASRHTSGSHMSNEQFF | TGTGCCAGTAGACATACTAGCGGGAGTCATATGAGCAATGAGCAGTTCTTC
TRBJ1-2 | . | 13 | TRBV7-9 | . | CASSFAGDYGYTF | TGTGCCAGCAGCTTTGCAGGGGACTATGGCTACACCTTC
TRBJ2-5 | . | 18 | TRBV5-4 | TRBD2 | CASSLRVASGLYQETQYF | TGTGCCAGCAGCTTGAGGGTGGCTAGCGGGCTTTACCAAGAGACCCAGTACTTC
TRBJ2-5 | . | 15 | TRBV11-2 | TRBD2 | CASSRLAGAQETQYF | TGTGCCAGCAGCAGGCTAGCGGGAGCACAAGAGACCCAGTACTTC
TRBJ2-1 | . | 13 | TRBV5-6 | TRBD2 | CASSLGRRGSQFF | TGTGCCAGCAGCTTAGGGCGGCGGGGGAGTCAGTTCTTC
TRBJ2-1 | . | 13 | TRBV14 | . | CASSQDLGYEQFF | TGTGCCAGCAGCCAAGATCTAGGTTATGAGCAGTTCTTC
TRBJ1-2 | . | 14 | TRBV7-9 | . | CASSPGTGPYGYTF | TGTGCCAGCAGCCCCGGAACAGGGCCCTATGGCTACACCTTC
TRBJ2-1 | . | 15 | TRBV20-1 | . | CSASFFRTTDNEQFF | TGCAGTGCTAGTTTTTTTAGGACTACCGACAATGAGCAGTTCTTC
TRBJ2-7 | . | 15 | TRBV5-1 | . | CASRSRVEPTYEQYF | TGCGCCAGCAGGAGCAGGGTGGAGCCGACCTACGAGCAGTACTTC
TRBJ2-3 | . | 14 | TRBV20-1 | TRBD2 | CSASTSAVTDTQYF | TGCAGTGCTAGTACTAGCGCTGTAACGGATACGCAGTATTTT
TRBJ2-1 | . | 13 | TRBV2 | TRBD2 | CAGDLAGGREQFF | TGTGCCGGGGATCTAGCGGGGGGGCGTGAGCAGTTCTTC
TRBJ1-1 | . | 14 | TRBV6-6 | . | CASSYQTDNTEAFF | TGTGCCAGCAGTTACCAGACAGATAACACTGAAGCTTTCTTT